A selection of T cell receptor beta chains follows, all from one sample in a study of blood T cell repertoires in COVID-19. Here immunoSEQ multiplex PCR was the method, and the copy in TCRdb shows in-frame clones only, minus some. The repertoire holds some 240,000 clones, 81% seen once, with around 7.2% in the top ten. The sample taken for sequencing was peripheral blood. These receptors came from a woman aged 80 or over with COVID-19, enrolled during active disease. CDR3s include the opening cysteine and the closing phenylalanine or tryptophan. A D gene is named only where the DNA matches it firmly. A row's size may be missing; if present it is once, few, many or a size class.

14 TRBJ1-2 - TRBV30 - TGTGCCTGGAGTGTAGGCAGGGGAGCCGATGGCTACACCTTC CAWSVGRGADGYTF
15 TRBJ2-5 - TRBV28 TRBD1 TGTGCCAGCAGTTTAGGGACAGGGGGCAAGGAGACCCAGTACTTC CASSLGTGGKETQYF
15 TRBJ2-2 once TRBV5-4 - TGTGCCAGCAGCCCTCTCGAGGGGGAAACCGGGGAGCTGTTTTTT CASSPLEGETGELFF
15 TRBJ2-7 - TRBV7-9 - TGTGCCAGCAGTAAGAACCCAAGTCCGGGTTACGAGCAGTACTTC CASSKNPSPGYEQYF
17 TRBJ1-5 once TRBV4-3 - TGCGCCAGCAGCCCAAGATATTTACAAAATAGCAATCAGCCCCAGCATTTT CASSPRYLQNSNQPQHF
14 TRBJ2-7 - TRBV6-5 - TGTGCCCATCAGTGGGGGCCGGGTCCCTACGAGCAGTACTTC CAHQWGPGPYEQYF
16 TRBJ2-1 - TRBV3-1/TRBV3-2 - TGTGCCAGCAGCCAGGGGGCTACGAGCTCCTACAATGAGCAGTTCTTC CASSQGATSSYNEQFF
14 TRBJ2-1 - TRBV30 - TGTGCCTGGAGTTCAGAGAGTCGGGGCAATGAGCAGTTCTTC CAWSSESRGNEQFF
13 TRBJ1-2 - TRBV19 TRBD1 TGTGCCAGTAGTCGGGACAGCTTGAACGGCTACACCTTC CASSRDSLNGYTF
13 TRBJ1-5 - TRBV19 - TGTGCCAGTAGGAGGGCAGGGGACCAGCCCCAGCATTTT CASRRAGDQPQHF
16 TRBJ1-5 - TRBV7-2 TRBD1 TGTGCCAGCAGCTTAGTCACGGGACAGCCCAATCAGCCCCAGCATTTT CASSLVTGQPNQPQHF
14 TRBJ1-1 - TRBV5-5 - TGTGCCAGCAGGGAGTATCAGGGGAACACTGAAGCTTTCTTT CASREYQGNTEAFF
17 TRBJ2-1 - TRBV7-2 TRBD2 TGTGCCAGCAGCTTAGGGGCCTGGACTAGCGGGGCTAATGAGCAGTTCTTC CASSLGAWTSGANEQFF
19 TRBJ2-3 - TRBV15 - TGTGCCACCAGCAGAGATAAAAAAGGGGGGGCGGGGTCCACAGATACGCAGTATTTT CATSRDKKGGAGSTDTQYF
11 TRBJ2-7 - TRBV30 TRBD2 TGTGCCTGGACTAGCGGGAACGAGCAGTACTTC CAWTSGNEQYF